This record looks at one TCR beta chain sequence and its context. No antigen is known for it. For TCR beta, libraries came from iRepertoire HTBI primers and Arm-PCR of CDR3 regions. Each CDR3 protein is one row after TCRdb ran MiXCR on the multiplex PCR reads. The data hold 500,000 or so distinct CDR3 sequences, with approximately 15% observed a single time. Sample time point: newly diagnosed GD, antithyroid drugs for less than 3 months. Following extraction of RNA from PBMCs, that RNA was used to make the TCR library. A volume of around 8.7 milliliters of peripheral blood was collected in EDTA tubes. The CDR3 is made up of 20 amino acids. Trimming removed 3 bases from V and 1 base from J; junction bases left unmatched: 17. This sample stems from a study of regulatory T cells in long-lasting Graves disease. Points from the study as a whole: Patients with persistent disease showed a bias toward TRBV28, TRBJ1-2 and TRBJ2-5.

These records were also assigned to another study, of T cells in Graves' hyperthyroidism and ophthalmopathy.

The rearrangement links TRBV12-3 or TRBV12-4 to TRBJ2-3, with 9 positions matching TRBD2. The TCR comes from a woman aged 45-59 years with Graves disease. Sequenced material: peripheral blood mononuclear cells (PBMCs), taken at new diagnosis, from a patient treated with antithyroid drugs. CDR3 region: CASSLGSLWGSGRRTDTQYF. The CDR3 nucleotides are TGTGCCAGCAGTTTGGGTTCCCTCTGGGGTAGCGGGAGACGCACAGATACGCAGTATTTT.